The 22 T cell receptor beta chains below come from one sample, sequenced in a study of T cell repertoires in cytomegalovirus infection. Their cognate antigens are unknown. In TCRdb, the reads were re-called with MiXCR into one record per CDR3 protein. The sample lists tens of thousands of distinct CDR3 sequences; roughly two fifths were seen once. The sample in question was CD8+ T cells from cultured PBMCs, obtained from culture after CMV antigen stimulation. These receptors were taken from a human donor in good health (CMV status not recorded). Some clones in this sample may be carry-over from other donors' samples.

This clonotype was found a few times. CDR3 region: CASSARTGGYGYTF. CDR3 DNA sequence: TGTGCCAGCAGCGCACGGACAGGGGGCTATGGCTACACCTTC. The genes are TRBV11-2 and TRBJ1-2; 10 bases match TRBD1. This CDR3 is built from 14 residues. The junction had 4 bases not matched to a gene; V was cut back by 5 bases and J by 4 bases. Germline V CDR1 and CDR2: SGHAT, FQNNGV. Variable domain in full (rest from reference TRBV11-2 and TRBJ1-2): EAGVAQSPRYKIIEKRQSVAFWCNPISGHATLYWYQQILGQGPKLLIQFQNNGVVDDSQLPKDRFSAERLKGVDSTLKIQPAKLEDSAVYLCASSARTGGYGYTFGSGTRLTVV.

The CDR3 reads CASMTSGRVGEQYF. The CDR3 region has the DNA TGTGCCAGCATGACTAGCGGGAGGGTGGGAGAGCAGTACTTC. The chain joins TRBV6-5 to TRBJ2-7, with 14 bases identical to TRBD2. Trimming at V came to 7 bases and at J to 7 bases, leaving 6 bases not matched to a gene. This CDR3 region has 14 residues. In germline, CDR1 is MNHEY, CDR2 SVGAGI.

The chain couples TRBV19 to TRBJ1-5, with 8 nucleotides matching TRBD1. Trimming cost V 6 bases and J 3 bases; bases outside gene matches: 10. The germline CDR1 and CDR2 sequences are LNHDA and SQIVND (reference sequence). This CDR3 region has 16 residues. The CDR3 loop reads CASRIGQGTPNQPQHF. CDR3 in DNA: TGTGCCAGTAGGATTGGACAGGGCACTCCCAATCAGCCCCAGCATTTT.

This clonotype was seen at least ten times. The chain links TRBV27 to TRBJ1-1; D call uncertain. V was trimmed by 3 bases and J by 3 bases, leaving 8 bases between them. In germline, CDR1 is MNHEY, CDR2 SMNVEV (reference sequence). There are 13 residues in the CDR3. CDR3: CASSFGGYTEAFF. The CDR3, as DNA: TGTGCCAGCAGTTTTGGCGGGTACACTGAAGCTTTCTTT.

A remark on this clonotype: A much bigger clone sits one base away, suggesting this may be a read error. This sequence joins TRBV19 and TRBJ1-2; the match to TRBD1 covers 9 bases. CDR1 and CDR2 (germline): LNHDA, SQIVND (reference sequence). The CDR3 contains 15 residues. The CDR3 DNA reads TGTGCCAGTAACTATCCGGGACAGGGAGGCTATGACTACACCTTC. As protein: CASNYPGQGGYDYTF.

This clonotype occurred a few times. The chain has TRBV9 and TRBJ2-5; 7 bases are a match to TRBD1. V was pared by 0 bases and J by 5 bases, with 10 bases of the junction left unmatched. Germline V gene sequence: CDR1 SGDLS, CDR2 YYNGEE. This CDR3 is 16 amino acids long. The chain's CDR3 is CASSVEGADSRETQYF. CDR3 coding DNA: TGTGCCAGCAGCGTAGAGGGGGCGGATTCGCGCGAGACCCAGTACTTC. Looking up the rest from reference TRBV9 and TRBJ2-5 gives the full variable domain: DSGVTQTPKHLITATGQRVTLRCSPRSGDLSVYWYQQSLDQGLQFLIQYYNGEERAKGNILERFSAQQFPDLHSELNLSSLELGDSALYFCASSVEGADSRETQYFGPGTRLLVL.

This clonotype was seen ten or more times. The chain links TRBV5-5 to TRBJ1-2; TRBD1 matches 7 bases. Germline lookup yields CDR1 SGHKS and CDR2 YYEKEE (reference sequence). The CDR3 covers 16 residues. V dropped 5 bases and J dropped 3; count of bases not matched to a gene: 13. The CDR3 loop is CASSSPRTGNDYGYTF. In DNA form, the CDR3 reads TGTGCCAGCAGTTCCCCCAGGACAGGAAACGACTATGGCTACACCTTC.

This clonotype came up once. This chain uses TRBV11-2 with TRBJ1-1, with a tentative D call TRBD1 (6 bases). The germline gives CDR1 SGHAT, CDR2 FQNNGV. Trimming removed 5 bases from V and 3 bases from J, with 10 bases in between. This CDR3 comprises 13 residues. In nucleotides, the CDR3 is TGTGCCAGCAGCCTAGGGGGGGACACTGAAGCTTTCTTT. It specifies CASSLGGDTEAFF.

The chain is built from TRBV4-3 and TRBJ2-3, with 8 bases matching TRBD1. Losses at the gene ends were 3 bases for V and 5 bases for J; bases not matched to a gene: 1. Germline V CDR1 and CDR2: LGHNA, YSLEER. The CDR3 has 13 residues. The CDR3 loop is CASSQDREDTQYF. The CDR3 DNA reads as TGCGCCAGCAGCCAGGACAGGGAAGATACGCAGTATTTT.

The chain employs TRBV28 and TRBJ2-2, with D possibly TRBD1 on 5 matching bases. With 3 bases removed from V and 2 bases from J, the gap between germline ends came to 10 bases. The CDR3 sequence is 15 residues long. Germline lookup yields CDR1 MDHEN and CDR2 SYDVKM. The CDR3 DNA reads TGTGCCAGCAGTTTTAGGGGTGTTAACACCGGGGAGCTGTTTTTT. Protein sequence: CASSFRGVNTGELFF.

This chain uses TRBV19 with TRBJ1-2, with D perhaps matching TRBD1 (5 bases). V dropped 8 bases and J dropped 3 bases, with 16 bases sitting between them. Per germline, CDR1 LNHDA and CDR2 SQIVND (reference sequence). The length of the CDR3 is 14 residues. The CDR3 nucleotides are TGTGCCAGTTTTTATACCGGGACCCACTATGGCTACACCTTC. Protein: CASFYTGTHYGYTF.

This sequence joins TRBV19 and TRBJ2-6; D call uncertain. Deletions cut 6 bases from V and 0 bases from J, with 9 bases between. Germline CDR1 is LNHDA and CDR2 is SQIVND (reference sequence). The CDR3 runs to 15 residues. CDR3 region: CASRDGHSGANVLTF. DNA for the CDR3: TGTGCCAGTAGGGACGGGCACTCTGGGGCCAACGTCCTGACTTTC.

The CDR3 is CASSDKSPYEQYF. DNA of the CDR3: TGTGCCAGCAGTGATAAGTCACCCTACGAGCAGTACTTC. This chain uses TRBV6-7 with TRBJ2-7; no clear D. TRBV6-7 belongs to the ORF category, with a function that is uncertain. The CDR3 contains 13 residues. V was pared by 5 bases and J by 2 bases, with 10 bases between.

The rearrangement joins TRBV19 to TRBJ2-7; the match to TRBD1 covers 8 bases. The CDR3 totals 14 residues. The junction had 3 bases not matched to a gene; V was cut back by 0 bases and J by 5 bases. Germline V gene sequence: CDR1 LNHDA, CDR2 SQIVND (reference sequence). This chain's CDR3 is CASSIDPGGDEQYF. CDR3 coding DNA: TGTGCCAGTAGTATAGATCCAGGGGGCGACGAGCAGTACTTC.

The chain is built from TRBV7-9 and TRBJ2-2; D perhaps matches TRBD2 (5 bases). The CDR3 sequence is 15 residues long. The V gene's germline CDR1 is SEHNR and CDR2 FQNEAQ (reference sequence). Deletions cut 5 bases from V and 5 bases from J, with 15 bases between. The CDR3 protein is CASSPAVGRTGELFF. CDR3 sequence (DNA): TGTGCCAGCAGCCCCGCCGTTGGGAGAACCGGGGAGCTGTTTTTT.

The CDR3 spells CATSPSGRTDTQYF. CDR3 nucleotide sequence: TGTGCCACCAGCCCTAGCGGGCGCACAGATACGCAGTATTTT. This sequence joins TRBV24-1 and TRBJ2-3; 8 nucleotides line up with TRBD2. From germline, CDR1 is KGHDR and CDR2 SFDVKD. The CDR3 is 14 residues long. V was pared by 7 bases and J by 1 base, with 3 bases of the junction left unmatched.

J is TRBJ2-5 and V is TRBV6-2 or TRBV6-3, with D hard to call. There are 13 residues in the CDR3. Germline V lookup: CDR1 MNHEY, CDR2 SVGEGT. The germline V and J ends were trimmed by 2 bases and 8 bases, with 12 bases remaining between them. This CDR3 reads CASSYRASATQYF. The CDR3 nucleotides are TGTGCCAGCAGTTACCGAGCCTCAGCCACCCAGTACTTC.

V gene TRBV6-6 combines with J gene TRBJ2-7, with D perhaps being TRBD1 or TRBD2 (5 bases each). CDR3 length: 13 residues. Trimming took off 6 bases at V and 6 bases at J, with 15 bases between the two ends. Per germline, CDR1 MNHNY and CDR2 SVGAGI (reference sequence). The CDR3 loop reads CASRTGPGGEQYF. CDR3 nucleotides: TGTGCCAGCAGGACTGGACCTGGGGGCGAGCAGTACTTC.

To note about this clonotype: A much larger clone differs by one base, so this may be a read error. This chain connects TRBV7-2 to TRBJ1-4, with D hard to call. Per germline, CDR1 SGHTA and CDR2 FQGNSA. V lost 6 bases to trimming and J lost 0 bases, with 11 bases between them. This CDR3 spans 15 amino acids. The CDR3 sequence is CASSQVGSTNEKLFF. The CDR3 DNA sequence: TGTGCCAGCAGTCAAGTAGGCTCAACTAATGAAAAACTGTTTTTT.

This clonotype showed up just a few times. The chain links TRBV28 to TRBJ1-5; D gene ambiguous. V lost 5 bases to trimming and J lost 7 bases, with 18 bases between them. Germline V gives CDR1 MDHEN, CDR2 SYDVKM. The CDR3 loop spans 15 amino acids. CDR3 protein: CASSPILGSMQPQHF. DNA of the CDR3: TGTGCCAGCAGTCCGATCTTGGGCAGCATGCAGCCCCAGCATTTT.

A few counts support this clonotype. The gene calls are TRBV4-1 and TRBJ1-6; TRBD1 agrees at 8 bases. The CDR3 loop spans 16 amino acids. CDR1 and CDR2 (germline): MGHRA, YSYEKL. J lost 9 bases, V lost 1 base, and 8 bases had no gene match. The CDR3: CASSQVQGALFSPLHF. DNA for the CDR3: TGCGCCAGCAGCCAAGTCCAGGGGGCCTTATTTTCACCCCTCCACTTT.

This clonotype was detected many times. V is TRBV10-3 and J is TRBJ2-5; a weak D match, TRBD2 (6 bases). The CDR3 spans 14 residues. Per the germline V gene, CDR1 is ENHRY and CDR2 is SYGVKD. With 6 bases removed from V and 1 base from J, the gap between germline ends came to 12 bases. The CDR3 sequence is CAIRREVPQETQYF. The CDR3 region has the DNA TGTGCCATCAGAAGGGAGGTTCCCCAAGAGACCCAGTACTTC.